A single sample gave rise to the 5 T cell receptor beta chains below, sequenced in a study of cytomegalovirus exposure and HLA in healthy donors. Assay used: immunoSEQ multiplex PCR; TCRdb lists only in-frame clones, some missing. The sample has approximately 170,000 clones, around 81% seen once. Sample: PBMCs. These receptors were obtained from a man aged 30 to 45 in good health and CMV-seropositive.

The rearrangement links TRBV5-1 to TRBJ1-2; D is undetermined. CDR1 and CDR2 from the germline V gene are SGHRS and YFSETQ. V gave up 2 bases and J gave up 4 bases, with 12 bases separating them. The CDR3 spans 14 residues. The CDR3, as DNA: TGCGCCAGCAGCTTAAGTAGGGAGGCCTATGGCTACACCTTC. It translates to CASSLSREAYGYTF.

The V call is TRBV10-3, the J call TRBJ2-5, with a tentative D call TRBD2 (5 bases). Germline values: CDR1 ENHRY, CDR2 SYGVKD. CDR3 length equals 13 residues. The V end lost 2 bases, the J end lost 2 bases, and 6 bases lay between the germline ends. The CDR3 protein is CAISELAQETQYF. CDR3 nucleotides: TGTGCCATCAGTGAGCTAGCTCAAGAGACCCAGTACTTC.

This chain connects TRBV6-5 to TRBJ2-7; D is unclear. Trimming took off 0 bases at V and 1 base at J, with 10 bases between the two ends. The CDR3 is 15 residues long. Germline V gives CDR1 MNHEY, CDR2 SVGAGI. The CDR3, as DNA: TGTGCCAGCAGTTACTCTACTCCAGGTTCCTACGAGCAGTACTTC. It translates to CASSYSTPGSYEQYF.

V usage is TRBV11-2 and J usage is TRBJ1-1, with 7 bases aligning to TRBD1. Per the germline V gene, CDR1 is SGHAT and CDR2 is FQNNGV. The CDR3 consists of 14 residues. Trimming removed 5 bases from V and 2 bases from J; junction bases left unmatched: 5. The CDR3 sequence: CASSTTGVNTEAFF. The CDR3 DNA reads TGTGCCAGCAGCACCACAGGGGTTAACACTGAAGCTTTCTTT.

A single count supports this clone. This chain joins TRBV27 and TRBJ1-2, with a weak D call TRBD1 (6 bases). The CDR3 runs to 13 residues. Trimming cost V 5 bases and J 8 bases, with 15 bases left between them. The V gene's germline CDR1 is MNHEY and CDR2 SMNVEV (reference sequence). The CDR3 DNA sequence: TGTGCCAGCAGTCCACAGGGTACCCTAGGCTACACCTTC. It is translated as CASSPQGTLGYTF.